Sequencing of this T cell receptor (beta chain) was carried out in a study of beta chain features in type 1 diabetes. Reverse transcribing all isolated RNA meant expressed TCRB transcripts were sequenced. Method: immunoSEQ multiplex PCR; TCRdb's copy keeps in-frame clones and lacks some. The sample records 100,000 to 150,000 clones, 9% being singletons. Germline V gene lookup returns CDR1 MNHEY and CDR2 SMNVEV (reference sequence). This CDR3 is 15 amino acids long. V was clipped by 3 bases and J by 2 bases, with 13 bases between them. Overall study results and limits: The study found moderately but significantly shorter TCRB CDR3s in all four CD4+ subsets of Type 1 diabetes patients.

Worth noting for this clone: What it recognizes is unknown.

Input material: central memory CD4+ T cells from blood. The clonotype originates from a young man with type 1 diabetes. The chain uses TRBV27 and TRBJ1-2, with a weak D call TRBD1 (6 bases). Written as DNA, the CDR3 is TGTGCCAGCAGTTTGGGGGGGGCGGGAAACTATGGCTACACCTTC. Translation: CASSLGGAGNYGYTF.